Sequencing of this TCR beta chain was carried out in a study of OX40 agonist ivuxolimab in advanced cancers. At the level of the study: Treatment of patients was with ivuxolimab, an agonistic anti-OX40 (CD134) antibody. Participants, 70% to 90% male, averaged roughly 60 years of age, ranging from roughly 23 to 80.

Deletions cut 2 bases from V and 0 bases from J, with 11 bases between. The CDR3 sequence is 16 residues long. Germline loops: CDR1 SGHAT, CDR2 FQNNGV. Profiling relied on immunoSEQ multiplex PCR, and the TCRdb table lists in-frame clones only, not all of them. The sample yields about 93,000 clones, 94% seen once. The J gene is TRBJ2-1, the V gene TRBV11-2, with a weak D call TRBD1 (6 bases). The sequencing here drew on CD4+ or CD8+ T cells sorted from blood, taken in a trial of the OX40 agonist ivuxolimab. The receptor's source is an adult with an advanced solid tumor such as melanoma, head and neck, liver or kidney cancer. DNA for the CDR3: TGTGCCAGCAGCTTAATGGCAGGGGACTCCTACAATGAGCAGTTCTTC. Translated: CASSLMAGDSYNEQFF.